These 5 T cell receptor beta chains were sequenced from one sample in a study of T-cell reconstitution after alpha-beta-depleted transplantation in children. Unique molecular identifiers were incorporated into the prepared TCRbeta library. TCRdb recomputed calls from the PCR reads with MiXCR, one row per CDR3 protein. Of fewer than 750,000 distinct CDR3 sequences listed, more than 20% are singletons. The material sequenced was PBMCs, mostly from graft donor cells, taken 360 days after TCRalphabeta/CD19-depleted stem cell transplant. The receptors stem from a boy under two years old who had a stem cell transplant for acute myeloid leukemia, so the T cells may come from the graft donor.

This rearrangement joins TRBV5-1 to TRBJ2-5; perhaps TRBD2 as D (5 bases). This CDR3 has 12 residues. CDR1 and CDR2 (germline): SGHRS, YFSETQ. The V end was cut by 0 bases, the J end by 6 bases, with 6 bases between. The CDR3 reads CASSLAGKTQYF. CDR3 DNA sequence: TGCGCCAGCAGCTTGGCCGGGAAGACCCAGTACTTC.

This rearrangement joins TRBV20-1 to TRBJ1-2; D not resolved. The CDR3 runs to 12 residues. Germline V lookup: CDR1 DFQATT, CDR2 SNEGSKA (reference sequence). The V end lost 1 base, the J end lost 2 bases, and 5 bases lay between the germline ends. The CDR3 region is CSARGENYGYTF. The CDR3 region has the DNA TGCAGTGCTAGAGGGGAAAACTATGGCTACACCTTC.

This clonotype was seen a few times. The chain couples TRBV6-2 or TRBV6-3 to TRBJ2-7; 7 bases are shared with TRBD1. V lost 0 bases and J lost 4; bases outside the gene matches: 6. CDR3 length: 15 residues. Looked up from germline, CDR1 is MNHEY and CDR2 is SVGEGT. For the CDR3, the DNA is TGTGCCAGCAGTTACTCATGGCAGGGGGTGTACGAGCAGTACTTC. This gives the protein CASSYSWQGVYEQYF.

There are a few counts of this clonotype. CDR3 protein: CSVEVTGTGGFYGYTF. The CDR3 nucleotides are TGCAGCGTTGAAGTAACGGGGACAGGGGGCTTCTATGGCTACACCTTC. This chain links TRBV29-1 with TRBJ1-2; TRBD1 matches at 12 bases. V shed 1 base and J 4 bases; nucleotides not matched to a gene: 7. This CDR3 is built from 16 residues. Germline assignment: CDR1 SQVTM and CDR2 ANQGSEA.

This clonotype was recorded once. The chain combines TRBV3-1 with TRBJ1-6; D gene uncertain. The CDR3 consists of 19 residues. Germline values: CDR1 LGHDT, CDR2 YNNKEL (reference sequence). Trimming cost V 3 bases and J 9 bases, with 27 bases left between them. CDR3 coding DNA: TGTGCCAGCAGCCATGATTCTTCAAGACCGGGCGATTGGCGTTCACCCCTCCACTTT. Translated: CASSHDSSRPGDWRSPLHF.